This TCR beta chain stems from a study of identical twins. This clonotype was detected ten times or more. The CDR3 consists of 15 residues. CDR1 is MNHEY and CDR2 is SMNVEV in the germline V gene (reference sequence). Trimming took off 6 bases at V and 1 base at J, with 14 bases between the two ends. Each CDR3 protein gets one entry after TCRdb re-called the 5' RACE reads with MiXCR. The sample holds approximately 700,000 distinct CDR3 sequences; approximately 6% are singletons and the top ten take about 1.8%. The TCR originated in a young man in good health. The rearrangement uses TRBV27 and TRBJ2-3; D is unclear. The sequenced material came from naive T cells sorted from blood. CDR3 loop: CASSKITQRTDTQYF. CDR3 bases: TGTGCCAGCAGCAAAATCACTCAACGCACAGATACGCAGTATTTT.